This is a list of T cell receptor beta chains from one sample in a study of blood T cell repertoires in COVID-19. The table came from immunoSEQ multiplex PCR; TCRdb's copy has only in-frame clones and leaves some out. The sample records about 350,000 clones, 85% to 90% being singletons. The sample consisted of PBMCs or T cells enriched from blood (not recorded which). These receptors came from a woman in her twenties or thirties who had been exposed to COVID-19. CDR3s include the opening cysteine and the closing phenylalanine or tryptophan. A D gene is named only where the DNA matches it firmly. The listing skips clone size in some rows; elsewhere it reads once, few, many or a size class.

>16|TRBV4-2|.|TRBD2|TRBJ2-7
CASSQAGTSGTYEQYF
TGTGCCAGCAGCCAAGCTGGGACTAGCGGTACATACGAGCAGTACTTC
>16|TRBV11-2|.|TRBD2|TRBJ2-1
CASTWLAGDGNNEQFF
TGTGCCAGCACCTGGCTAGCGGGAGATGGCAACAATGAGCAGTTCTTC
>13|TRBV30|.|.|TRBJ1-1
CAWKPRGNTEAFF
TGTGCCTGGAAACCGCGGGGGAACACTGAAGCTTTCTTT
>14|TRBV14|.|.|TRBJ2-7
CASSRQGLSYEQYF
TGTGCCAGCAGCCGCCAGGGATTGAGTTACGAGCAGTACTTC
>16|TRBV3-1/TRBV3-2|.|TRBD1|TRBJ1-1
CASSQARTGGNTEAFF
TGTGCCAGCAGCCAAGCCAGGACAGGAGGGAACACTGAAGCTTTCTTT
>15|TRBV30|.|TRBD2|TRBJ2-1
CAWSVGTSGYNEQFF
TGTGCCTGGAGTGTTGGGACTAGCGGATACAATGAGCAGTTCTTC
>16|TRBV27|.|.|TRBJ2-1
CASSPRGWGPVNEQFF
TGTGCCAGCAGTCCAAGGGGTTGGGGGCCCGTCAATGAGCAGTTCTTC
>15|TRBV11-2|once|TRBD1|TRBJ1-4
CASSPGQATNEKLFF
TGTGCCAGCAGCCCCGGACAGGCAACTAATGAAAAACTGTTTTTT
>14|TRBV5-1|.|.|TRBJ2-7
CASSLVRGVGEQYF
TGCGCCAGCAGCTTGGTCAGGGGTGTAGGCGAGCAGTACTTC
>16|TRBV5-1|.|TRBD2|TRBJ2-7
CASSSGTSGINYEQYF
TGCGCCAGCAGCTCGGGGACTAGCGGGATTAACTACGAGCAGTACTTC
>17|TRBV7-3|.|.|TRBJ2-2
CASSRDQTGPDTGELFF
TGTGCCAGCAGCCGGGACCAGACAGGCCCGGACACCGGGGAGCTGTTTTTT
>14|TRBV27|.|.|TRBJ1-4
CASSLRVSNEKLFF
TGTGCCAGCAGTCTCCGGGTCTCTAATGAAAAACTGTTTTTT
>13|TRBV6-5|.|.|TRBJ1-4
CASSDSAGEKLFF
TGTGCCAGCAGCGACAGCGCGGGGGAAAAACTGTTTTTT
>13|TRBV28|.|.|TRBJ2-3
CASSPRGRNTQYF
TGTGCCAGCAGCCCACGTGGCCGCAATACGCAGTATTTT
>19|TRBV1|.|.|TRBJ2-3
CTSPPQREGPNWGADTQYF
TGCACCAGCCCTCCCCAGCGGGAGGGCCCTAACTGGGGCGCAGATACGCAGTATTTT
>13|TRBV28|.|TRBD2|TRBJ2-7
CASSGGGGDEQYF
TGTGCCAGCTCCGGGGGGGGCGGTGACGAGCAGTACTTC
>14|TRBV27|.|.|TRBJ2-2
CASSFTPNTGELFF
TGTGCCAGCAGTTTTACTCCAAACACCGGGGAGCTGTTTTTT
>15|TRBV6-5|.|.|TRBJ1-4
CASSFTTGINEKLFF
TGTGCCAGCAGTTTTACGACGGGAATTAATGAAAAACTGTTTTTT
>17|TRBV2|.|TRBD2|TRBJ2-1
CAYRFLSWREVLDEQFF
TGTGCTTACCGGTTTTTGAGTTGGCGGGAGGTTCTGGATGAGCAGTTCTTC
>13|TRBV7-9|.|TRBD1|TRBJ1-1
CASSQKGTVEAFF
TGTGCCAGCAGCCAGAAAGGGACAGTTGAAGCTTTCTTT
>16|TRBV2|few|TRBD1|TRBJ2-7
CASSPGEGQGILEQYF
TGTGCCAGCAGCCCCGGGGAGGGACAGGGAATTCTCGAGCAGTACTTC
>14|TRBV27|few|.|TRBJ1-5
CASSVHRDNQPQHF
TGTGCCAGCAGCGTTCACAGGGACAATCAGCCCCAGCATTTT
>14|TRBV19|.|TRBD2|TRBJ2-5
CASSSSGTRETQYF
TGTGCCAGTAGTTCATCCGGGACTAGAGAGACCCAGTACTTC
>13|TRBV18|.|.|TRBJ1-1
CASSPKQYTEAFF
TGTGCCAGCTCACCAAAACAGTACACTGAAGCTTTCTTT
>14|TRBV5-6|.|TRBD1|TRBJ1-5
CASSLRTGQQPQHF
TGTGCCAGCAGCTTAAGGACAGGGCAACAGCCCCAGCATTTT
>13|TRBV19|.|.|TRBJ2-1
CASSTGLHNEQFF
TGTGCCAGTAGTACAGGACTACACAATGAGCAGTTCTTC
>14|TRBV5-1|once|.|TRBJ2-7
CASSLGGYSYEQYF
TGCGCCAGCAGCTTGGGAGGGTACTCCTACGAGCAGTACTTC
>15|TRBV6-5|.|TRBD1|TRBJ1-4
CASSYGRGVKEKLFF
TGTGCCAGCAGTTACGGCAGGGGGGTAAAAGAAAAACTGTTTTTT
>15|TRBV10-3|.|.|TRBJ1-5
CAIRSDRNSNQPQHF
TGTGCCATCAGGTCCGACAGAAATAGCAATCAGCCCCAGCATTTT
>13|TRBV19|.|.|TRBJ1-1
CASSTTRNTEAFF
TGTGCCAGTAGCACTACACGGAACACTGAAGCTTTCTTT
>17|TRBV21-1|.|.|TRBJ1-1
CASSKAGQGEGASEAFF
TGTGCCAGCAGCAAGGCCGGACAGGGGGAGGGGGCATCTGAAGCTTTCTTT
>15|TRBV4-1|.|TRBD1|TRBJ1-1
CASSRPDRGSTEAFF
TGCGCCAGCAGCCGCCCCGACAGGGGGTCGACTGAAGCTTTCTTT
>14|TRBV7-6|.|.|TRBJ1-6
CASSLGELRSPLHF
TGTGCCAGCAGCTTAGGTGAACTGCGTTCACCCCTCCACTTT
>15|TRBV5-1|.|TRBD1|TRBJ2-7
CASSLLPGQQTEQYF
TGCGCCAGCAGCTTGCTCCCGGGACAGCAGACCGAGCAGTACTTC
>13|TRBV30|.|TRBD1|TRBJ1-5
CAWGYRGNQPQHF
TGTGCCTGGGGTTACAGGGGAAATCAGCCCCAGCATTTT
>9|TRBV20-1|.|TRBD1|TRBJ1-2
CAPGGSYTF
TGCGCCCCAGGGGGTAGCTACACCTTC
>16|TRBV14|.|.|TRBJ2-7
CASSPHLGGGTYEQYF
TGTGCCAGCAGCCCCCACCTGGGGGGAGGCACCTACGAGCAGTACTTC
>11|TRBV27|few|TRBD1|TRBJ1-1
CASRQGLEAFF
TGTGCCAGCCGACAGGGGCTTGAAGCTTTCTTT
>13|TRBV19|.|.|TRBJ1-2
CASSIPGSYGYTF
TGTGCCAGTAGTATACCAGGGTCCTATGGCTACACCTTC
>12|TRBV28|.|.|TRBJ1-1
CASTPRDTEAFF
TGTGCCAGCACCCCCCGGGACACTGAAGCTTTCTTT
>16|TRBV4-2|.|TRBD2|TRBJ2-2
CASSPPSGRATGELFF
TGTGCCAGCAGCCCCCCAAGCGGGAGGGCCACCGGGGAGCTGTTTTTT
>15|TRBV9|once|.|TRBJ1-1
CASSVEGARYTEAFF
TGTGCCAGCAGCGTAGAAGGGGCGCGGTACACTGAAGCTTTCTTT
>14|TRBV6-5|.|.|TRBJ2-4
CASSYSQGQNIQYF
TGTGCCAGCAGTTACTCTCAGGGGCAGAACATTCAGTACTTC
>16|TRBV15|.|TRBD2|TRBJ2-5
CATSRDPASGRETQYF
TGTGCCACCAGCAGAGATCCGGCTAGCGGGAGGGAGACCCAGTACTTC
>16|TRBV2|.|TRBD1|TRBJ1-2
CASPTTGEGAYWGYTF
TGTGCCAGCCCTACTACAGGGGAAGGGGCTTACTGGGGCTACACCTTC